These 25 T cell receptor beta chains were sequenced from one sample in a study of naive and memory T cell subsets. Whole-study results and caveats: Possibly reflecting memory cells re-expressing CD45RA, a few larger clonotypes occurred in naive repertoires, especially CD8.

Their antigen targets remain unknown. The beta constant-region primer was an equimolar mix of two oligonucleotides covering TRBC1 and TRBC2. Four rounds of PCR amplified the ligated cDNA using nested alpha and beta constant-region primers plus SP2. TCRdb fed the UMI-ligation and nested PCR reads into MiXCR, producing one record per CDR3 protein. The profile shows more than 95,000 distinct CDR3 sequences, 14% of them singletons. Sample: naive CD8+ T cells from blood. Receptor source: a human donor in good health.

The V gene is TRBV30, the J gene TRBJ2-1; D gene uncertain. CDR3 length: 12 residues. Between the trimmed V and J ends, which lost 5 bases and 3 bases, there was a span of 8 bases. CDR1 is GTSNPN and CDR2 is SVGIG in the germline V gene (reference sequence). DNA for the CDR3: TGTGCCTGGGACTCACTCTACAATGAGCAGTTCTTC. This encodes CAWDSLYNEQFF.

This clonotype was detected many times. This sequence joins TRBV2 and TRBJ2-1, with unresolved D. The V end was cut by 8 bases, the J end by 0 bases, with 8 bases between. The CDR3 has 13 amino acids. Per germline, CDR1 SNHLY and CDR2 FYNNEI. For the CDR3, the DNA is TGTGCCAGCGGTTGGAGCTCCTACAATGAGCAGTTCTTC. This translates into CASGWSSYNEQFF.

This clonotype was seen a handful of times. The gene calls are TRBV29-1 and TRBJ2-1; D tentatively fits TRBD1 or TRBD2 (6 bases each). This CDR3 has 13 residues. The germline CDR1 and CDR2 sequences are SQVTM and ANQGSEA. V was pared by 5 bases and J by 6 bases, with 14 bases between. CDR3 residues: CSVRGGIPNEQFF. In nucleotides, the CDR3 is TGCAGCGTTCGAGGGGGGATTCCCAATGAGCAGTTCTTC.

The rearrangement links TRBV29-1 to TRBJ2-1; D may be TRBD1 (5 bases). V lost 6 bases and J 5 bases, leaving 20 bases between the germline ends. The germline CDR1 and CDR2 sequences are SQVTM and ANQGSEA. The length of the CDR3 is 15 residues. CDR3 loop: CSVRQEGVNDNEQFF. CDR3 bases: TGCAGCGTAAGGCAAGAAGGGGTGAACGACAATGAGCAGTTCTTC.

The chain couples TRBV29-1 to TRBJ2-7, with D maybe TRBD1 (6 bases). V lost 7 bases and J lost 3, with 13 bases in between. CDR1 and CDR2 (germline): SQVTM, ANQGSEA. The length of the CDR3 is 12 residues. As DNA, the CDR3 is TGCAGCGCTCGGACAGCCTACTACGAGCAGTACTTC. It translates to CSARTAYYEQYF.

This clonotype showed up just a few times. The chain carries TRBV2 and TRBJ2-7, with D maybe TRBD1 (6 bases). This CDR3 comprises 16 residues. Germline V CDR1 and CDR2: SNHLY, FYNNEI. Trimming shortened V by 3 bases and J by 3 bases, and 18 bases separated the two germline ends. The CDR3: CASSDPDRSGDYEQYF. CDR3 sequence (DNA): TGTGCCAGCAGTGATCCCGACAGGTCAGGGGACTACGAGCAGTACTTC.

A few counts support this clonotype. The rearrangement links TRBV12-3 or TRBV12-4 to TRBJ2-7, with 9 bases lining up with TRBD1. The CDR3 is 15 residues long. The ends lost 6 bases at V and 3 bases at J; junction bases unmatched: 9. CDR3 residues: CASSVYRDRDYEQYF. CDR3 in DNA: TGTGCCAGCAGCGTATACCGGGACAGGGACTACGAGCAGTACTTC.

The rearrangement links TRBV10-3 to TRBJ2-4, with a weak D call TRBD2 (5 bases). The CDR3 is made up of 15 amino acids. Trimming shortened V by 10 bases and J by 3 bases, and 19 bases separated the two germline ends. Germline values: CDR1 ENHRY, CDR2 SYGVKD. The CDR3 here is CATEEGPSYKNIQYF. The CDR3 nucleotides read TGTGCCACGGAAGAGGGTCCTTCCTACAAAAACATTCAGTACTTC.

This clonotype was found a few times. The gene calls are TRBV14 and TRBJ2-4, with D tentatively TRBD2 (5 bases). Trimming left V 4 bases short and J 7 bases short, with 8 bases between. CDR3 size: 12 residues. CDR1 is SGHDN, CDR2 FVKESK, per germline. CDR3 in amino acids: CASSPTGNIQYF. In DNA, the CDR3 is TGTGCCAGCAGCCCTACGGGGAACATTCAGTACTTC. The full variable domain, in which reference TRBV14 and TRBJ2-4 provide the parts outside the CDR3, is EAGVTQFPSHSVIEKGQTVTLRCDPISGHDNLYWYRRVMGKEIKFLLHFVKESKQDESGMPNNRFLAERTGGTYSTLKVQPAELEDSGVYFCASSPTGNIQYFGAGTRLSVL.

V and J are TRBV30 and TRBJ1-1, with a tentative D call TRBD1 (5 bases). This CDR3 has 13 residues. The germline V gene has CDR1 GTSNPN and CDR2 SVGIG (reference sequence). V lost 2 bases and J 5 bases, leaving 12 bases between the germline ends. CDR3: CAWSTTRATEAFF. The DNA for the CDR3 is TGTGCCTGGAGTACAACCAGGGCTACTGAAGCTTTCTTT.

This clonotype was counted at least ten times. The chain uses TRBV29-1 and TRBJ2-1, with a weak D call TRBD2 (6 bases). CDR1 and CDR2 from the germline V gene are SQVTM and ANQGSEA. V lost 5 bases, J lost 3 bases, and 11 bases lay in between. The CDR3 runs 13 residues. The CDR3 DNA reads as TGCAGCGTTTCTTTAGCGGACTACAATGAGCAGTTCTTC. Translated: CSVSLADYNEQFF.

In this sample, this clonotype turned up a few times. The chain is built from TRBV20-1 and TRBJ2-7; 10 nucleotides agree with TRBD1. Germline V gene sequence: CDR1 DFQATT, CDR2 SNEGSKA (reference sequence). CDR3 size: 13 residues. J lost 7 bases, V lost 8 bases, and 11 bases had no gene match. CDR3 amino acids: CSKAGTGDGEQYF. In DNA, the CDR3 is TGCAGTAAAGCCGGGACAGGGGATGGGGAGCAGTACTTC.

This clonotype was counted a few times. The chain couples TRBV7-6 to TRBJ2-2, with TRBD2 matching over 12 bases. The CDR3 runs 18 residues. The junction had 6 bases not matched to a gene; V was cut back by 4 bases and J by 0 bases. Germline CDR1 is SGHVS and CDR2 is FNYEAQ. The CDR3, as DNA: TGTGCCAGCAGCTCCAGACTAGCGGGAGATCCGAACACCGGGGAGCTGTTTTTT. It is translated as CASSSRLAGDPNTGELFF.

The chain links TRBV29-1 to TRBJ1-1; 8 bases agree with TRBD1. J lost 3 bases, V lost 6 bases, and 9 bases had no gene match. CDR1 and CDR2 (germline): SQVTM, ANQGSEA. The CDR3 sequence is 14 residues long. The CDR3 region is CSVRTGRGDTEAFF. CDR3 DNA: TGCAGCGTGCGGACAGGGAGAGGTGACACTGAAGCTTTCTTT.

This clonotype came up a few times. The chain employs TRBV20-1 and TRBJ2-7; TRBD1 matches 10 bases. Germline V lookup: CDR1 DFQATT, CDR2 SNEGSKA (reference sequence). V trimming: 3 bases; J trimming: 4 bases; junction bases outside the gene matches: 3. CDR3 size: 13 residues. The CDR3 sequence is CSARGQGWYEQYF. For the CDR3, the DNA is TGCAGTGCTAGGGGACAGGGGTGGTACGAGCAGTACTTC.

The rearrangement joins TRBV2 to TRBJ2-7; 8 bases match TRBD2. J lost 1 base, V lost 9 bases, and 2 bases had no gene match. Germline CDR1 reads SNHLY; CDR2 reads FYNNEI. The CDR3 sequence is 12 residues long. CDR3 sequence: CASSGASYEQYF. The CDR3 nucleotides are TGTGCCAGTAGCGGGGCTTCCTACGAGCAGTACTTC.

This clonotype was found many times. The chain has TRBV7-2 and TRBJ1-1; D not certain. The CDR3 spans 13 residues. V lost 5 bases, J lost 5 bases, and 12 bases lay in between. Germline V gene sequence: CDR1 SGHTA, CDR2 FQGNSA. As DNA, the CDR3 is TGTGCCAGCAGCCCCCCCCTGACGACTGAAGCTTTCTTT. Its translation: CASSPPLTTEAFF.

This chain links TRBV7-9 with TRBJ1-4; 7 bases map to TRBD1. The CDR3 sequence is 12 residues long. CDR1 is SEHNR and CDR2 is FQNEAQ in the germline V gene (reference sequence). J was trimmed by 8 bases and V by 4 bases; bases with no gene match: 1. The DNA of the CDR3 is TGTGCCAGCAGCTCAGGGGGAGAAAAACTGTTTTTT. This codes for CASSSGGEKLFF.

The V gene is TRBV29-1, the J gene TRBJ2-6, with 8 positions matching TRBD2. Per germline, CDR1 SQVTM and CDR2 ANQGSEA. V shed 6 bases and J 6 bases; nucleotides not matched to a gene: 22. There are 19 residues in the CDR3. The CDR3 region is CSVLASRAGDGGEANVLTF. The CDR3 coding sequence is TGCAGCGTGCTGGCCTCGAGGGCGGGGGACGGGGGGGAGGCCAACGTCCTGACTTTC.

This clonotype was seen only a few times. The gene calls are TRBV7-2 and TRBJ2-4; D is uncertain. The V gene lost 5 bases and the J gene lost 1 base, with 12 bases spanning the gap. CDR3 length equals 15 residues. Germline V gene data show CDR1 as SGHTA and CDR2 as FQGNSA. This CDR3 reads CASSPRFGAKNIQYF. As DNA, the CDR3 is TGTGCCAGCAGCCCCCGTTTTGGGGCCAAAAACATTCAGTACTTC.

This sequence joins TRBV12-3 or TRBV12-4 and TRBJ2-5, with D possibly being TRBD1 (7 bases). Trimming removed 4 bases at V and 2 bases at J, with 11 bases between. The CDR3 totals 14 residues. In DNA form, the CDR3 reads TGTGCCAGCAGTTCCCAGGGGGGACAAGAGACCCAGTACTTC. As protein: CASSSQGGQETQYF.

J is TRBJ2-4 and V is TRBV5-1; tentatively, D is TRBD2 (6 bases). Trimming left V 0 bases short and J 9 bases short, with 13 bases between. The V gene's germline CDR1 is SGHRS and CDR2 YFSETQ. The length of the CDR3 is 14 residues. CDR3 loop: CASSLAGGMIIQYF. The CDR3 region has the DNA TGCGCCAGCAGCTTGGCCGGCGGGATGATCATTCAGTACTTC.

This clonotype was counted ten times or more. The chain links TRBV4-3 to TRBJ1-1, with unresolved D. The V gene lost 0 bases and the J gene lost 4 bases, with 15 bases spanning the gap. The CDR3 loop spans 16 amino acids. Germline V gene data show CDR1 as LGHNA and CDR2 as YSLEER. The CDR3 region has the DNA TGCGCCAGCAGCCAAGATCGGGTCCAATTGGGCACTGAAGCTTTCTTT. This translates into CASSQDRVQLGTEAFF.

The V gene is TRBV9, the J gene TRBJ2-2; unclear D gene. Trimming shortened V by 2 bases and J by 7 bases, and 6 bases separated the two germline ends. CDR1 and CDR2 (germline): SGDLS, YYNGEE. CDR3 length: 12 residues. This CDR3 is CASSVKSGELFF. The CDR3 DNA reads as TGTGCCAGCAGCGTCAAGAGCGGGGAGCTGTTTTTT.

In its sample, this clonotype was seen once. This chain uses TRBV28 with TRBJ2-1, with unresolved D. Per germline, CDR1 MDHEN and CDR2 SYDVKM. This CDR3 contains 13 residues. V dropped 5 bases and J dropped 4 bases, with 9 bases sitting between them. The CDR3 nucleotides read TGTGCCAGCAGTGGATTACAGTACAATGAGCAGTTCTTC. It translates to CASSGLQYNEQFF. Complete variable domain (other parts from reference TRBV28 and TRBJ2-1): DVKVTQSSRYLVKRTGEKVFLECVQDMDHENMFWYRQDPGLGLRLIYFSYDVKMKEKGDIPEGYSVSREKKERFSLILESASTNQTSMYLCASSGLQYNEQFFGPGTRLTVL.